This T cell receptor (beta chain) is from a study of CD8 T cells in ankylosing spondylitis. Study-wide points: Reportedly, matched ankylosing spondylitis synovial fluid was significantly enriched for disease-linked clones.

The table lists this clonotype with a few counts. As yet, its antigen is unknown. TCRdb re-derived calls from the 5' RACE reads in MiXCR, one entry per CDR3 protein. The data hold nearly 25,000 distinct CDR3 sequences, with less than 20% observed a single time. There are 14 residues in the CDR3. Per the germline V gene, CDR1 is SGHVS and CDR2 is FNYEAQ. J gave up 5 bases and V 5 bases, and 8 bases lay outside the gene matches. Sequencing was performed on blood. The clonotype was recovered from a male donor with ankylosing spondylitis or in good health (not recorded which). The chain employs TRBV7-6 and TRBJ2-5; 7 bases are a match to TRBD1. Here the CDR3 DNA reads TGTGCCAGCAGCCTAAGACAGGGTCTGGAGACCCAGTACTTC. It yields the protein CASSLRQGLETQYF.